What follows describes a single T cell receptor (beta chain). Its antigen remains unknown. A read error may explain this, as a much larger clone is one base away. TCRbeta libraries were built with three rounds of nested PCR, modified from ARM-PCR. Each CDR3 protein is one row after TCRdb ran MiXCR on the multiplex PCR reads. Of roughly 120,000 distinct CDR3 sequences listed, about 61% were seen once; the top ten hold 15% to 20%. The template was RNA from unsorted bulk tissue. Distant lung tissue was collected more than 3 cm away from the tumor edge. Newly diagnosed lung cancer patients had thoracic surgery in China, August–late 2014, without prior chemotherapy. The CDR3 is made up of 14 amino acids. The V end lost 3 bases, the J end lost 2 bases, and 11 bases lay between the germline ends. CDR1 is SGHRS and CDR2 is YFSETQ in the germline V gene. This sample is drawn from a study of tumor and adjacent non-tumor tissue in lung cancer. For the study at large: Aged roughly 31 to 76 years, patients included roughly 10 men and 5 women with stage I to III disease. Study findings and constraints: Top 100 clones took a larger repertoire share in normal lung.

The chain joins TRBV5-1 to TRBJ2-5; D remains ambiguous. This clonotype originated in a man aged 60 to 69 with non-small cell lung cancer. The source material was distant non-tumor lung tissue. This CDR3 is CASSWRWLQETQYF. CDR3 bases: TGCGCCAGCAGCTGGCGGTGGTTACAAGAGACCCAGTACTTC.